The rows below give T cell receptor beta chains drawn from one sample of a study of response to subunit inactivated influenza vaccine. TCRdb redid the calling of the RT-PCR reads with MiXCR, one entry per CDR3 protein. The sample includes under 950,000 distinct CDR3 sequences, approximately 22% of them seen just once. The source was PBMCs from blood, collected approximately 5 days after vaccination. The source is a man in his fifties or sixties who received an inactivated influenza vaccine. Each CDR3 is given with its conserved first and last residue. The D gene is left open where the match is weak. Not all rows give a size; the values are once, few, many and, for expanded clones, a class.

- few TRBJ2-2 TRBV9 CASSVVWDTGELFF TGTGCCAGCAGCGTAGTATGGGACACCGGGGAGCTGTTTTTT
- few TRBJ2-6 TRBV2 CASSRGTAPSGANVLTF TGTGCCAGCAGTCGCGGGACAGCCCCTTCTGGGGCCAACGTCCTGACTTTC
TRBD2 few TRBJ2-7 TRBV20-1 CSIEKLAREQYF TGCAGTATCGAAAAACTAGCGCGGGAGCAGTACTTC
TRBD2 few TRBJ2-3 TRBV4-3 CASSQGAGGFYSDTQYF TGCGCCAGCAGCCAAGGGGCGGGGGGGTTCTACTCAGATACGCAGTATTTT
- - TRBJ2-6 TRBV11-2 CASSPIRRANVLTF TGTGCCAGCAGCCCCATACGACGGGCCAACGTCCTGACTTTC
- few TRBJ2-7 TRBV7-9 CASSLARPHLLGYEQYF TGTGCCAGCAGCTTAGCGCGTCCCCACTTACTCGGCTACGAGCAGTACTTC
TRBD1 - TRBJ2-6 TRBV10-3 CAISVGTGELRGANVLTF TGTGCCATCAGTGTCGGGACAGGAGAACTTCGCGGGGCCAACGTCCTGACTTTC
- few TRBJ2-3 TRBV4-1 CASSPIGGVDTQYF TGCGCCAGCAGCCCTATAGGAGGGGTAGATACGCAGTATTTT
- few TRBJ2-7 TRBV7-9 CASSPRGGGFDEQYF TGTGCCAGCAGCCCGCGGGGAGGGGGATTCGACGAGCAGTACTTC
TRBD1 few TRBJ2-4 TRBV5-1 CASSQGQGDIQYF TGCGCCAGCAGCCAGGGACAGGGGGACATTCAGTACTTC
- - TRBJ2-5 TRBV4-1 CASSRTMGNQETQYF TGCGCCAGCAGCCGAACCATGGGTAACCAAGAGACCCAGTACTTC
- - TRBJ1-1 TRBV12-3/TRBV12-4 CASSYSGMTEAFF TGTGCCAGCAGTTATTCGGGGATGACTGAAGCTTTCTTT
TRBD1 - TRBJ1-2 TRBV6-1 CASSEVGQPNYGYTF TGTGCCAGCAGTGAAGTGGGACAGCCTAACTATGGCTACACCTTC
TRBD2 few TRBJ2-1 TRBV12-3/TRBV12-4 CASSLILGGDNEQFF TGTGCCAGCAGTTTAATCTTGGGAGGGGACAATGAGCAGTTCTTC
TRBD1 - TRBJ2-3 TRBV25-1 CASSEFFGTGTATDTQYF TGTGCCAGCAGTGAATTTTTTGGGACAGGGACGGCCACAGATACGCAGTATTTT
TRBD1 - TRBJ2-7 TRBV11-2 CASNHRGSEQYF TGTGCCAGCAACCACAGGGGCTCCGAGCAGTACTTC
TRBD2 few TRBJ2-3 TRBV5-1 CASHSSGGMDTQYF TGCGCCAGCCATTCTAGCGGGGGGATGGATACGCAGTATTTT
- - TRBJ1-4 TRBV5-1 CASSLLGQTNEKLFF TGCGCCAGCAGCTTGTTAGGACAGACTAATGAAAAACTGTTTTTT
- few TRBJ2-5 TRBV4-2 CASSQDWGGETQYF TGTGCCAGCAGCCAAGATTGGGGTGGGGAGACCCAGTACTTC
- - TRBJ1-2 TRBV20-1 CSARFGYGYTF TGCAGTGCTAGATTTGGCTATGGCTACACCTTC
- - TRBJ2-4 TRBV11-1 CASSLSLGDIQYF TGTGCCAGCAGCTTAAGTCTCGGGGACATTCAGTACTTC
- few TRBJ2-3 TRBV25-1 CASSEPPDTQYF TGTGCCAGCAGTGAGCCGCCCGATACGCAGTATTTT
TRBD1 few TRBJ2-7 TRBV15 CATSRDYVGTVYEQYF TGTGCCACCAGCAGAGATTATGTCGGGACAGTCTACGAGCAGTACTTC
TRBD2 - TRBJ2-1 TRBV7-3 CASSIGTRDEQFF TGTGCCAGCAGTATTGGGACTAGGGACGAGCAGTTCTTC
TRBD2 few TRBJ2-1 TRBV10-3 CAISEQELAGVYYNEQFF TGTGCCATCAGTGAGCAGGAGCTAGCGGGAGTGTACTACAATGAGCAGTTCTTC
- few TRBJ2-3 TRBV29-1 CSVDYWGDTDTQYF TGCAGCGTTGATTATTGGGGGGACACAGATACGCAGTATTTT
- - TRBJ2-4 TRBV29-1 CSVSGVGIQYF TGCAGCGTGTCGGGAGTCGGCATTCAGTACTTC
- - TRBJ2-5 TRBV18 CASSSQGPETQYF TGTGCCAGCTCGTCCCAGGGGCCTGAGACCCAGTACTTC
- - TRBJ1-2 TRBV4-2 CASSQDGGGDYGYTF TGTGCCAGCAGCCAAGATGGGGGAGGGGACTATGGCTACACCTTC
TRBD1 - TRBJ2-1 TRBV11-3 CASSPSFDRGSINEQFF TGTGCCAGCAGCCCCTCGTTCGACAGGGGCTCCATCAATGAGCAGTTCTTC
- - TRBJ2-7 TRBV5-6 CASSLGWGNYEQYF TGTGCCAGCAGCTTGGGTTGGGGAAACTACGAGCAGTACTTC
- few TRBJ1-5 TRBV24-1 CATSDLLGDSNQPQHF TGTGCCACCAGTGATTTGTTGGGAGATAGCAATCAGCCCCAGCATTTT
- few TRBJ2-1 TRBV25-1 CASTPRGGHRSRFF TGTGCCAGCACCCCCCGGGGAGGCCACCGGTCGCGGTTCTTC
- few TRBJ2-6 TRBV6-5 CASSSNGRLSTGANVLTF TGTGCCAGCAGTTCCAACGGCCGCCTCAGCACTGGGGCCAACGTCCTGACTTTC
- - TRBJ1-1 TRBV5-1 CASSRGAPNTEAFF TGCGCCAGCAGCAGAGGGGCCCCGAACACTGAAGCTTTCTTT
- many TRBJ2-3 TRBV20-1 CSASGGVDTQYF TGCAGTGCTAGTGGGGGCGTAGATACGCAGTATTTT
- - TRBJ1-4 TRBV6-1 CASRGFATNEKLFF TGTGCCAGCAGGGGATTTGCAACTAATGAAAAACTGTTTTTT
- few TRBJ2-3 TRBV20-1 CSATIQGFLTDTQYF TGCAGTGCTACTATACAGGGTTTCCTTACAGATACGCAGTATTTT
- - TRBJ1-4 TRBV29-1 CSVGSGNEKLFF TGCAGCGTTGGGTCAGGGAATGAAAAACTGTTTTTT
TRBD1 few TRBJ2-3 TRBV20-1 CSARDAGGEYTQYF TGCAGTGCTAGAGATGCAGGGGGCGAGTATACGCAGTATTTT
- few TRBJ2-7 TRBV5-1 CASSGDGNYEQYF TGCGCCAGCAGCGGGGACGGGAACTACGAGCAGTACTTC
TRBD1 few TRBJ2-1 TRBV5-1 CASSFDRDSYNEQFF TGCGCCAGCAGCTTTGACCGGGACAGCTACAATGAGCAGTTCTTC
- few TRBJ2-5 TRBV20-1 CSARAGGPQETQYF TGCAGTGCTAGAGCTGGGGGGCCACAAGAGACCCAGTACTTC
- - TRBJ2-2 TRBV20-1 CSARAKGPTGELFF TGCAGTGCTAGAGCGAAGGGTCCCACCGGGGAGCTGTTTTTT
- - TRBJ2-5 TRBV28 CASSLPPGRSQETQYF TGTGCCAGCAGTTTACCCCCGGGGCGGAGTCAAGAGACCCAGTACTTC
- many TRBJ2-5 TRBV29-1 CSVRGRVRVETQYF TGCAGCGTTCGGGGCAGGGTGAGGGTGGAGACCCAGTACTTC
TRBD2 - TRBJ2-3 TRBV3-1 CASSPGTSRADTQYF TGTGCCAGCAGCCCGGGGACTAGTCGGGCAGATACGCAGTATTTT